A few counts support the clone carrying this TCR beta chain. The antigen is not known. The data were taken from a study of T cell repertoires in cytomegalovirus infection. Overall study: Indications of both CMV infection and matching HLA type were provided by public TCR beta signatures.

The CDR3 extends over 14 amino acids. The ends lost 5 bases at V and 7 bases at J; junction bases unmatched: 7. General study findings and limits: Dominant in the ex vivo response were TCR beta clonotypes restricted by HLA-C and specific for CMV. There were carriers of CMV plus the relevant HLA, and cumulative public TCR beta family frequency identified them.

TCRdb redid the calling of the reads with MiXCR, one entry per CDR3 protein. The sample has a few hundred thousand distinct CDR3 sequences, 15% to 20% seen once. The source material was PBMCs. The source of this sequence is a human donor in good health (CMV status not recorded). Some clones in this sample may be carry-over from other donors' samples. This rearrangement joins TRBV12-3 or TRBV12-4 to TRBJ2-1, with 8 bases matching TRBD2. CDR3: CASSPWASGNEQFF. The CDR3 DNA reads TGTGCCAGCAGTCCCTGGGCTAGCGGGAATGAGCAGTTCTTC.